This entry lists 12 T cell receptor beta chains sequenced from one sample in a study of blood T cell repertoires in COVID-19. Using immunoSEQ multiplex PCR, the repertoire was profiled, and TCRdb retains in-frame clones only, with some absent. The table shows some 380,000 clones, with 87% occurring only once. The specimen was PBMCs or T cells enriched from blood (not recorded which). These receptor sequences come from a man aged 30-40 years who had recovered from COVID-19.

In nucleotides, the CDR3 is TGTGCCAGTGGCCGTTACGGACAGGGTGGCTACGAGCAGTACTTC. It translates to CASGRYGQGGYEQYF. The rearrangement links TRBV19 to TRBJ2-7, with 8 bases matching TRBD1. The CDR3 length is 15 residues. The V segment lost 8 bases and the J segment 3 bases; nucleotides outside the gene matches: 12. The germline gives CDR1 LNHDA, CDR2 SQIVND (reference sequence).

A few counts support this clone. This chain uses TRBV2 with TRBJ2-5, with 12 bases aligning to TRBD2. Looked up from germline, CDR1 is SNHLY and CDR2 is FYNNEI. This CDR3 contains 14 residues. The trim removed 3 bases at V and 5 bases at J, leaving 1 base unmatched. CDR3 protein: CASSDGLAGETQYF. The DNA for the CDR3 is TGTGCCAGCAGTGATGGACTAGCGGGGGAGACCCAGTACTTC. The full variable domain, completed using reference TRBV2 and TRBJ2-5, is EPEVTQTPSHQVTQMGQEVILRCVPISNHLYFYWYRQILGQKVEFLVSFYNNEISEKSEIFDDQFSVERPDGSNFTLKIRSTKLEDSAMYFCASSDGLAGETQYFGPGTRLLVL.

The chain links TRBV4-1 to TRBJ2-7; 7 bases are a match to TRBD1. The CDR3 runs 16 residues. V trimming: 1 base; J trimming: 3 bases; junction bases outside the gene matches: 9. Germline CDR1 MGHRA, CDR2 YSYEKL. The CDR3 sequence is CASSQVFRDSFYEQYF. The CDR3 DNA follows: TGCGCCAGCAGCCAAGTATTCCGGGACAGCTTCTACGAGCAGTACTTC.

The chain couples TRBV5-1 to TRBJ1-4, with a weak D call TRBD1 (6 bases). Germline lookup yields CDR1 SGHRS and CDR2 YFSETQ. The CDR3 contains 17 residues. V lost 1 base and J lost 2, with 15 bases in between. The CDR3 protein is CASSLSAHTGTNEKLFF. CDR3 DNA: TGCGCCAGCAGCTTGTCCGCCCACACAGGGACTAATGAAAAACTGTTTTTT.

The chain joins TRBV2 to TRBJ1-5, with D possibly TRBD1 on 6 matching bases. The CDR3 consists of 16 residues. Looked up from germline, CDR1 is SNHLY and CDR2 is FYNNEI. Trimming removed 8 bases from V and 0 bases from J, with 17 bases in between. This CDR3 reads CASGPTGSFSNQPQHF. The DNA for the CDR3 is TGTGCCAGCGGCCCCACAGGGTCGTTTAGCAATCAGCCCCAGCATTTT.

This rearrangement joins TRBV5-4 to TRBJ2-5; possibly TRBD1 for D (6 bases). The CDR3 sequence is 14 residues long. Germline V gives CDR1 SGHNT, CDR2 YYREEE (reference sequence). In DNA form, the CDR3 reads TGTGCAGGGGTGGATCAGGGGCACCAAGAGACCCAGTACTTC. Its translation is CAGVDQGHQETQYF.

The chain carries TRBV2 and TRBJ1-5; D remains unclear. With 0 bases removed from V and 7 bases from J, the gap between germline ends came to 10 bases. This CDR3 has 14 amino acids. Looked up from germline, CDR1 is SNHLY and CDR2 is FYNNEI. For the CDR3, the DNA is TGTGCCAGCAGTGAAGCCCTGCGGGAGCAGCCCCAGCATTTT. Protein product: CASSEALREQPQHF.

This clone has just a few counts. The V gene is TRBV7-9, the J gene TRBJ1-2; D perhaps matches TRBD1 (6 bases). The germline gives CDR1 SEHNR, CDR2 FQNEAQ (reference sequence). The CDR3 loop spans 13 amino acids. Trimming shortened V by 4 bases and J by 7 bases, and 13 bases separated the two germline ends. CDR3 loop: CASSSQGGGGYTF. The DNA of the CDR3 is TGTGCCAGCAGCTCACAGGGTGGAGGTGGCTACACCTTC.

The genes are TRBV30 and TRBJ2-3, with 9 bases identical to TRBD1. The CDR3 is made up of 15 amino acids. CDR1 and CDR2 from the germline V gene are GTSNPN and SVGIG (reference sequence). The ends lost 5 bases at V and 2 bases at J; junction bases unmatched: 8. The CDR3 DNA sequence: TGTGCCTGGGCCCGCGGGACAGGGTTCACAGATACGCAGTATTTT. It is translated as CAWARGTGFTDTQYF. The full variable domain, completed using reference TRBV30 and TRBJ2-3, is SQTIHQWPATLVQPVGSPLSLECTVEGTSNPNLYWYRQAAGRGLQLLFYSVGIGQISSEVPQNLSASRPQDRQFILSSKKLLLSDSGFYLCAWARGTGFTDTQYFGPGTRLTVL.

J is TRBJ1-4 and V is TRBV6-1, with 8 bases matching TRBD1. The J segment lost 7 bases and the V segment lost 3 bases, leaving 7 bases of the junction unmatched. CDR3 size: 15 residues. CDR1 and CDR2 from the germline V gene are MNHNS and SASEGT. The CDR3 DNA reads as TGTGCCAGCAGTGACCGGACAGGGTTTTCTGAAAAACTGTTTTTT. Translated, it gives CASSDRTGFSEKLFF.

The genes are TRBV19 and TRBJ2-7; TRBD1 aligns across 9 bases. The length of the CDR3 is 14 residues. In germline, CDR1 is LNHDA, CDR2 SQIVND (reference sequence). J gave up 3 bases and V 9 bases, and 9 bases lay outside the gene matches. In DNA form, the CDR3 reads TGTGCCAGCCGCTCCGGGACAGGGCGCTACGAGCAGTACTTC. This codes for CASRSGTGRYEQYF.

This clone occurred a few times. The gene calls are TRBV19 and TRBJ1-5; 7 bases are shared with TRBD1. The CDR3 totals 15 residues. Germline CDR1 is LNHDA and CDR2 is SQIVND (reference sequence). V lost 8 bases and J lost 0; bases outside the gene matches: 7. This CDR3 reads CASCTDRVSNQPQHF. The DNA for the CDR3 is TGTGCCAGTTGTACAGACAGGGTTAGCAATCAGCCCCAGCATTTT. Filled out from reference TRBV19 and TRBJ1-5, the complete variable domain reads DGGITQSPKYLFRKEGQNVTLSCEQNLNHDAMYWYRQDPGQGLRLIYYSQIVNDFQKGDIAEGYSVSREKKESFPLTVTSAQKNPTAFYLCASCTDRVSNQPQHFGDGTRLSIL.